This T cell receptor (beta chain) was captured in a study of cytomegalovirus exposure and HLA in healthy donors. General study findings and limits: When a later analysis compared HLA-associated TCR beta chains with equally common others, the HLA-associated chains turned out to be more clonally expanded and to have lower generation probabilities. Both high specificity and high sensitivity reportedly marked the classifier's diagnosis of cytomegalovirus status.

For this clone: The antigen remains unidentified.

V was clipped by 4 bases and J by 5 bases, with 17 bases between them. The CDR3 runs 14 residues. Germline CDR1 and CDR2: SQVTM and ANQGSEA. PCR amplification relied on 60 Vbeta primers (plus 13 Jbeta primers). The data were produced by immunoSEQ multiplex PCR, yet TCRdb's version contains in-frame clones alone and is incomplete. The sample consists of 180,000 or so clones, 75% of them appearing once. The sequence was obtained from a woman in her thirties or forties in good health and CMV-seropositive. The rearrangement uses TRBV29-1 and TRBJ2-5, with a weak D call TRBD2 (5 bases). The sequenced material came from PBMCs. The CDR3 is CSVGGRTGGETQYF. CDR3 coding DNA: TGCAGCGTTGGCGGGCGGACGGGTGGGGAGACCCAGTACTTC.